The clone carrying this TCR beta chain was seen just once. The target antigen is unknown. This sample was included in a study of type 1 and type 2 diabetes patients. Genomic DNA was the PCR template. A primer set of 30 forward and 13 reverse primers amplified the CDR3. TCRdb reprocessed the multiplex PCR reads via MiXCR and lists one record per CDR3 protein. The table has fewer than 300,000 distinct CDR3 sequences, around 47% seen once. Germline CDR1 reads LGHNA; CDR2 reads YNFKEQ. This CDR3 is built from 15 residues. Trimming cost V 5 bases and J 4 bases; bases outside gene matches: 8. Findings of the study overall: Type 1 diabetes repertoires were significantly less diverse than type 2 diabetes ones. With limited T2D and control samples, some T1D-only expanded clones may not be T1D-specific.

The sample was peripheral blood mononuclear cells (PBMCs). The chain links TRBV4-2 to TRBJ2-7, with TRBD2 matching over 10 bases. The source is a man younger than 30 with type 2 diabetes. In DNA form, the CDR3 reads TGTGCCAGCAGCTTTGGACTAGCGGAAAAATACGAGCAGTACTTC. This gives the protein CASSFGLAEKYEQYF.